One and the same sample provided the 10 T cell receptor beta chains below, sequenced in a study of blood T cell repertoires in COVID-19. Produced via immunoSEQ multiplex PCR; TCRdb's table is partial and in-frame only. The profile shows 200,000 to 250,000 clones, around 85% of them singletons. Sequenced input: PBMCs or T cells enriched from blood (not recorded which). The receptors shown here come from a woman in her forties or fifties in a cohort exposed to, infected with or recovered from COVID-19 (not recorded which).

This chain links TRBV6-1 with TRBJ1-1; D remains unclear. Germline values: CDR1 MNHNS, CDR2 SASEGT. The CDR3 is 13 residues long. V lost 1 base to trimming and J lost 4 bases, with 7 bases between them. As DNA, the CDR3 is TGTGCCAGCAGTGAAGTTACAACCACTGAAGCTTTCTTT. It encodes CASSEVTTTEAFF.

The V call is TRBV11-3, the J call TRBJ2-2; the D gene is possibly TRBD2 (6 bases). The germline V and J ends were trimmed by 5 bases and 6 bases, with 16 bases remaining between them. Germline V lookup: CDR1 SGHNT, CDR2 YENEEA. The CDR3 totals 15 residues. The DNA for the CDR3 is TGTGCCAGCAGCCCTCGGGTGGGGGGTCCCGGGGAGCTGTTTTTT. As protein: CASSPRVGGPGELFF.

The DNA of the CDR3 is TGTGCCAGCAGCTCCGGACCGGACAGGGATCGTCCGAAATATGGCTACACCTTC. It encodes CASSSGPDRDRPKYGYTF. The chain recombines TRBV7-6 with TRBJ1-2; 8 bases are shared with TRBD1. CDR1 is SGHVS, CDR2 FNYEAQ, per germline. The CDR3 contains 18 residues. V lost 4 bases, J lost 5 bases, and 18 bases stayed unmatched.

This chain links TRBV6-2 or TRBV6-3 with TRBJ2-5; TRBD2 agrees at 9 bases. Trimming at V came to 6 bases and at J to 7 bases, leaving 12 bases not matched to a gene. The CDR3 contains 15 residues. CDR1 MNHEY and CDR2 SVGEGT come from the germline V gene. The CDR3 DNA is TGTGCCAGCAGCAATAGCGGGGGCTCCATCAGGACCCAGTACTTC. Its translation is CASSNSGGSIRTQYF.

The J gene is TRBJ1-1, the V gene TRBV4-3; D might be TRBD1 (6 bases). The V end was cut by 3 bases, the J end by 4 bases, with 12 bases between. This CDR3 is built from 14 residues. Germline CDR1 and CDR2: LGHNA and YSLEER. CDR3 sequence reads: CASSQEEGGTEAFF. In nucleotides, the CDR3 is TGCGCCAGCAGCCAGGAGGAAGGGGGCACTGAAGCTTTCTTT.

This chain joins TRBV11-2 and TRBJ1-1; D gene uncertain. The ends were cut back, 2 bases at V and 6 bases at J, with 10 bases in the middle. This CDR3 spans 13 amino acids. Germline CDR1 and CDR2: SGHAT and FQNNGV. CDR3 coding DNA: TGTGCCAGCAGCTTATCCGTTTTTTCTGAAGCTTTCTTT. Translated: CASSLSVFSEAFF.

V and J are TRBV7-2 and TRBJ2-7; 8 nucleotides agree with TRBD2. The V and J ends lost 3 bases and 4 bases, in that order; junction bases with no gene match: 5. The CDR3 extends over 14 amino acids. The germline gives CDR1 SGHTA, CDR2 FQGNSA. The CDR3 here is CASSFGGAGYEQYF. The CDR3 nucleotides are TGTGCCAGCAGCTTCGGGGGGGCCGGGTACGAGCAGTACTTC. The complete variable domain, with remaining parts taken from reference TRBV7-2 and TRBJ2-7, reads GAGVSQSPSNKVTEKGKDVELRCDPISGHTALYWYRQSLGQGLEFLIYFQGNSAPDKSGLPSDRFSAERTGGSVSTLTIQRTQQEDSAVYLCASSFGGAGYEQYFGPGTRLTVT.

CDR3 amino acids: CASSPPSVGGISPLHF. CDR3 DNA sequence: TGTGCCAGCTCACCACCAAGTGTGGGAGGAATTTCACCCCTCCACTTT. The chain links TRBV18 to TRBJ1-6; no reliable D call. Trimming pared 0 bases from V and 9 bases from J, leaving 15 bases between. The CDR3 consists of 16 residues. Germline V gene data show CDR1 as KGHSH and CDR2 as LQKENI.

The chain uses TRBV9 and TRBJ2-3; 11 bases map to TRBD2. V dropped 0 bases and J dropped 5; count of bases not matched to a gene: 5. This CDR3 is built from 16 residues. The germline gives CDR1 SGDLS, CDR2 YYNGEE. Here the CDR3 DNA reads TGTGCCAGCAGCGTAGGTAGCGGGGGGGCCGGAGATACGCAGTATTTT. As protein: CASSVGSGGAGDTQYF.

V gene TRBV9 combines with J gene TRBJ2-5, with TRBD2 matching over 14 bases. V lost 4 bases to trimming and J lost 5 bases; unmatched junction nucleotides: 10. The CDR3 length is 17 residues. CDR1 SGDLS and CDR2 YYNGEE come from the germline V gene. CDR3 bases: TGTGCCAGCAGCCCAGGGACTAGCGGGGGAGTTGGTGAGACCCAGTACTTC. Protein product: CASSPGTSGGVGETQYF.